These T cell receptor beta chains were read from a single sample in a study of T cell responses to AZD1222 COVID-19 vaccine. Profiled with immunoSEQ multiplex PCR; TCRdb holds only in-frame clones, not every one. The sample carries 100,000 to 150,000 clones, 80% to 95% recorded once. Sequenced material: peripheral blood, taken 28 days after the second dose of the MenACWY control vaccine. Receptors originate from an adult who received the MenACWY meningococcal vaccine as a control. The CDR3 runs from the conserved cysteine through the conserved F or W. A D gene is named only where the DNA matches it firmly. Rows give clone size only sometimes, using once, few, many, or a class for an expanded clone.

V,D,size,J,CDR3,DNA
TRBV9,NA,once,TRBJ1-4,CASSVGGRDEKLFF,TGTGCCAGCAGCGTAGGGGGACGAGACGAAAAACTGTTTTTT
TRBV29-1,TRBD2,once,TRBJ2-1,CSVDSGSLDEQFF,TGCAGCGTTGACAGCGGGAGTTTGGATGAGCAGTTCTTC
TRBV18,TRBD2,NA,TRBJ2-7,CASSPNSVLAGNIDEQYF,TGTGCCAGCTCACCAAATTCTGTACTAGCGGGAAATATCGACGAGCAGTACTTC
TRBV7-2,TRBD1,few,TRBJ1-2,CASSPSGQANYGYTF,TGTGCCAGCAGCCCAAGCGGACAGGCCAACTATGGCTACACCTTC
TRBV7-9,NA,NA,TRBJ1-5,CASSSGHSNQPQHF,TGTGCCAGCAGCTCGGGACACAGCAATCAGCCCCAGCATTTT
TRBV10-1,NA,many,TRBJ2-2,CASQKGQHTGELFF,TGCGCCAGCCAAAAAGGACAGCACACCGGGGAGCTGTTTTTT
TRBV7-9,NA,few,TRBJ2-5,CASSLGQSGETQYF,TGTGCCAGCAGCTTAGGACAGTCTGGGGAGACCCAGTACTTC
TRBV10-3,NA,NA,TRBJ2-1,CAINLNQGRSDEQFF,TGTGCCATCAACTTAAACCAGGGGAGAAGCGATGAGCAGTTCTTC
TRBV2,NA,NA,TRBJ1-6,CASSEIGDRSPLHF,TGTGCCAGCAGTGAAATTGGGGATCGGTCACCCCTCCACTTT
TRBV11-3,NA,once,TRBJ2-2,CASSSLGGTGELFF,TGTGCCAGCAGTTCCCTCGGGGGAACCGGGGAGCTGTTTTTT
TRBV5-4,TRBD1,once,TRBJ2-2,CASSLQQGVAGELFF,TGTGCCAGCAGCTTACAACAGGGGGTGGCCGGGGAGCTGTTTTTT
TRBV12-3/TRBV12-4,TRBD2,NA,TRBJ2-5,CASSGGRGKTQYF,TGTGCCAGCAGTGGCGGGAGAGGGAAGACCCAGTACTTC
TRBV7-2,TRBD2,NA,TRBJ2-1,CASSGGLAGNLPPFF,TGTGCCAGCAGCGGGGGACTAGCGGGGAATTTACCCCCGTTCTTC
TRBV14,NA,NA,TRBJ1-6,CASSQFLYNSPLHF,TGTGCCAGCAGCCAATTCCTCTATAATTCACCCCTCCACTTT
TRBV9,NA,NA,TRBJ2-3,CASSVGEGGTGTQYF,TGTGCCAGCAGCGTAGGAGAGGGGGGAACGGGTACGCAGTATTTT
TRBV19,NA,few,TRBJ1-3,CASSLQSTGNTIYF,TGTGCCAGTAGTCTGCAGAGTACTGGAAACACCATATATTTT
TRBV4-3,TRBD1,NA,TRBJ1-4,CASSRGGQTSGEKLFF,TGCGCCAGCAGCCGCGGGGGACAGACCTCGGGGGAAAAACTGTTTTTT
TRBV7-8,NA,NA,TRBJ1-6,CASRPGRDSPLHF,TGTGCCAGCAGGCCTGGAAGGGATTCACCCCTCCACTTT
TRBV4-3,TRBD1,once,TRBJ2-3,CASSHKGAEDTQYF,TGCGCCAGCAGCCATAAGGGGGCTGAAGATACGCAGTATTTT
TRBV27,NA,once,TRBJ1-2,CASSLGYGNYGYTF,TGTGCCAGCAGTTTGGGCTATGGAAACTATGGCTACACCTTC
TRBV29-1,NA,NA,TRBJ2-5,CSGDRLFGWETQYF,TGCAGCGGTGACAGGTTGTTTGGCTGGGAGACCCAGTACTTC
TRBV30,NA,NA,TRBJ2-7,CAWSVRKTYEQYF,TGTGCCTGGAGTGTACGGAAAACCTACGAGCAGTACTTC
TRBV19,NA,NA,TRBJ2-7,CASSIGGIGFYEQYF,TGTGCCAGTAGTATAGGTGGAATAGGATTCTACGAGCAGTACTTC
TRBV18,NA,NA,TRBJ1-1,CASSPPSQVNTEAFF,TGTGCCAGCTCACCACCGTCACAGGTGAACACTGAAGCTTTCTTT
TRBV6-5,NA,NA,TRBJ1-6,CASSYYPINSPLHF,TGTGCCAGCAGTTACTACCCGATTAATTCACCCCTCCACTTT
TRBV4-1,TRBD1,NA,TRBJ1-2,CASSQAGTGSNYGYTF,TGCGCCAGCAGCCAAGCGGGGACAGGGTCCAACTATGGCTACACCTTC
TRBV6-1,NA,NA,TRBJ1-1,CASSEWKMRTEAFF,TGTGCCAGCAGTGAGTGGAAAATGAGGACTGAAGCTTTCTTT
TRBV19,TRBD2,NA,TRBJ2-3,CASSIAGGGALNTQYF,TGTGCCAGTAGTATAGCCGGCGGGGGGGCTTTAAATACGCAGTATTTT
TRBV12-2,NA,NA,TRBJ1-1,CASRLIVWVGVCTEAFF,TGTGCAAGTCGCTTAATAGTATGGGTAGGAGTGTGTACTGAAGCTTTCTTT
TRBV18,TRBD2,NA,TRBJ2-7,CASSRTSGGEGEQYF,TGTGCCAGCTCACGGACTAGCGGAGGGGAAGGCGAGCAGTACTTC
TRBV6-5,NA,NA,TRBJ2-7,CASNQAGTSYEQYF,TGTGCCAGCAATCAGGCAGGTACCTCCTACGAGCAGTACTTC
TRBV28,NA,NA,TRBJ2-5,CASSLFGEIKETQYF,TGTGCCAGCAGTTTGTTCGGCGAAATAAAAGAGACCCAGTACTTC
TRBV10-1,TRBD1,NA,TRBJ2-1,CASSEEGTDYNEQFF,TGCGCCAGCAGTGAAGAGGGGACAGATTACAATGAGCAGTTCTTC
TRBV27,TRBD1,NA,TRBJ2-5,CASAGGKQETQYF,TGTGCTTCGGCAGGGGGAAAACAAGAGACCCAGTACTTC
TRBV11-3,NA,NA,TRBJ2-1,CASSHDSYNEQFF,TGTGCCAGCAGTCACGACAGCTACAATGAGCAGTTCTTC
TRBV24-1,TRBD2,NA,TRBJ2-1,CATSLGLAGAPLYNEQFF,TGTGCCACCAGCTTAGGACTAGCGGGGGCCCCTTTGTACAATGAGCAGTTCTTC
TRBV7-3,NA,NA,TRBJ2-3,CASSLTGGSDTQYF,TGTGCCAGCAGCTTAACAGGAGGGTCAGATACGCAGTATTTT
TRBV6-1,NA,NA,TRBJ1-1,CASSESLQAPEAFF,TGTGCCAGCAGTGAAAGTCTCCAGGCCCCAGAAGCTTTCTTT
TRBV28,NA,NA,TRBJ1-5,CASSFRLSNQPQHF,TGTGCCAGCAGTTTTCGGCTTAGCAATCAGCCCCAGCATTTT
TRBV11-2,TRBD2,NA,TRBJ2-1,CASSLDRAGLFNEQFF,TGTGCCAGCAGCTTAGATCGAGCGGGGCTCTTCAATGAGCAGTTCTTC
TRBV6-5,NA,NA,TRBJ2-7,CASNLGSIREQYF,TGTGCCAGCAATCTCGGGAGTATCCGCGAGCAGTACTTC
TRBV29-1,NA,NA,TRBJ2-1,CSVEDPEWEQFF,TGCAGCGTTGAAGACCCGGAATGGGAGCAGTTCTTC
TRBV19,TRBD1,NA,TRBJ2-1,CASSIPGQGNEQFF,TGTGCCAGTAGTATCCCGGGACAGGGTAATGAGCAGTTCTTC
TRBV15,NA,NA,TRBJ1-1,CATSRDKLLREENTEAFF,TGTGCCACCAGCAGAGATAAGCTTTTAAGGGAAGAGAACACTGAAGCTTTCTTT
TRBV28,NA,NA,TRBJ2-7,CASSLYGEIYEQYF,TGTGCCAGCAGTTTATACGGGGAAATCTACGAGCAGTACTTC
TRBV7-9,TRBD1,NA,TRBJ1-4,CASRQQGATEKLFF,TGTGCCAGCAGACAACAGGGGGCTACTGAAAAACTGTTTTTT
TRBV27,NA,NA,TRBJ1-1,CASSPGAGQEAEAFF,TGTGCCAGCAGTCCAGGGGCAGGGCAGGAGGCTGAAGCTTTCTTT